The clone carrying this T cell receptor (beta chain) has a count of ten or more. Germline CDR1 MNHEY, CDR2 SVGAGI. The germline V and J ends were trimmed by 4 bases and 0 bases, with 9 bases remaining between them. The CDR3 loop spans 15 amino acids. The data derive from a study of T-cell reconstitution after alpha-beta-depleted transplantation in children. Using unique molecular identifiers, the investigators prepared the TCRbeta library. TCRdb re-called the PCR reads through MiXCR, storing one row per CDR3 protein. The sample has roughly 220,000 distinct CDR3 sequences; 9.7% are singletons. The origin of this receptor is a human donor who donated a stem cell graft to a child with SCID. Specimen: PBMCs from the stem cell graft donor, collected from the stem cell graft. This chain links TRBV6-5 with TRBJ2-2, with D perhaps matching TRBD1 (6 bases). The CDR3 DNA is TGTGCCAGCAGTTCTGGACAGTCGAACACCGGGGAGCTGTTTTTT. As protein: CASSSGQSNTGELFF.